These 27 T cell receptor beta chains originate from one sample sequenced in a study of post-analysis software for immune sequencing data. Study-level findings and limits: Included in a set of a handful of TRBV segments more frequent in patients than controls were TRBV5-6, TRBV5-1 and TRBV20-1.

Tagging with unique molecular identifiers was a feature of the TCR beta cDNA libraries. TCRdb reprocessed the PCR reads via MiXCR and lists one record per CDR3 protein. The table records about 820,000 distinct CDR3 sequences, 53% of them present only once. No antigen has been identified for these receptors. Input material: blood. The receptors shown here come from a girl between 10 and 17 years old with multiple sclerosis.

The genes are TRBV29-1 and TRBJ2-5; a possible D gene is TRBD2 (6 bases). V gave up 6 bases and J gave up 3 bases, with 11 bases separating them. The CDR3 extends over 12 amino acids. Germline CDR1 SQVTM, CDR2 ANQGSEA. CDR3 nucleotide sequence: TGCAGCGTGGGGGGTATGAAAGAGACCCAGTACTTC. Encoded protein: CSVGGMKETQYF.

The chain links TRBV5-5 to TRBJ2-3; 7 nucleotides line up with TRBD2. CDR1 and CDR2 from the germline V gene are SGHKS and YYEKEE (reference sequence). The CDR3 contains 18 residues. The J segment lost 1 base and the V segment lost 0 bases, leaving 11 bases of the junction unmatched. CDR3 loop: CASSLGPVREGGTDTQYF. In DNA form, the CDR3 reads TGTGCCAGCAGCTTGGGACCCGTGAGGGAGGGCGGCACAGATACGCAGTATTTT.

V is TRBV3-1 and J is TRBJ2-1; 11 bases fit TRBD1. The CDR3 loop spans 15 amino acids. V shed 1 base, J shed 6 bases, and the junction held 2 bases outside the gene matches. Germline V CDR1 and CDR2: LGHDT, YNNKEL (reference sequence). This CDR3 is CASSQVGTGGNEQFF. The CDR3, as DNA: TGTGCCAGCAGCCAAGTGGGGACAGGGGGCAATGAGCAGTTCTTC.

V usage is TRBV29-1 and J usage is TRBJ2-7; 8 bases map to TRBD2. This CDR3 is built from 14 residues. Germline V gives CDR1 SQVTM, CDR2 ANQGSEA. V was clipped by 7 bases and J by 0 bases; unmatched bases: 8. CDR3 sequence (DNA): TGCAGCGCCATGACTAGCGCCGGCTCCTACGAGCAGTACTTC. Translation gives CSAMTSAGSYEQYF.

CDR3 sequence: CSARAASSYNEQFF. The DNA for the CDR3 is TGCAGTGCTAGAGCGGCTAGTTCCTACAATGAGCAGTTCTTC. The J gene is TRBJ2-1, the V gene TRBV20-1; D unclear. Germline CDR1 and CDR2: DFQATT and SNEGSKA (reference sequence). The CDR3 has 14 residues. The V and J ends lost 1 base and 1 base respectively, with 8 bases between them.

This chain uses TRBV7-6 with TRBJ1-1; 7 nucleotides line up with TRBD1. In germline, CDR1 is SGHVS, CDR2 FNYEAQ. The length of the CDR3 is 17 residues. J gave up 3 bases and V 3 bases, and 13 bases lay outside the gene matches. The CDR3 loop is CASSLGAVAGGDTEAFF. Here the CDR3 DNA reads TGTGCCAGCAGCTTGGGGGCGGTGGCAGGGGGTGACACTGAAGCTTTCTTT. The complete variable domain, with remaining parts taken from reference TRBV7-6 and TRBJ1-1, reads GAGVSQSPRYKVTKRGQDVALRCDPISGHVSLYWYRQALGQGPEFLTYFNYEAQQDKSGLPNDRFSAERPEGSISTLTIQRTEQRDSAMYRCASSLGAVAGGDTEAFFGQGTRLTVV.

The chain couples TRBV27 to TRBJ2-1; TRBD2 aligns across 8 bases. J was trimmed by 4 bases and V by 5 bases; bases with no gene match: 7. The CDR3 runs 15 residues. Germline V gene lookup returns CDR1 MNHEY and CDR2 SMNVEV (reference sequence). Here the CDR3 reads CASSTSGGIYNEQFF. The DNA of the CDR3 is TGTGCCAGCAGTACCTCGGGGGGGATATACAATGAGCAGTTCTTC.

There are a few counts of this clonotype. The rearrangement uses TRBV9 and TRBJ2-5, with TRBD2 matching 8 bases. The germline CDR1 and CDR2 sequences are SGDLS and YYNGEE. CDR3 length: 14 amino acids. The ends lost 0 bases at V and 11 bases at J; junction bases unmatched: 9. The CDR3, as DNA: TGTGCCAGCAGCGTAGGAGGCGGGGGGACCGGGCAGTACTTC. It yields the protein CASSVGGGGTGQYF.

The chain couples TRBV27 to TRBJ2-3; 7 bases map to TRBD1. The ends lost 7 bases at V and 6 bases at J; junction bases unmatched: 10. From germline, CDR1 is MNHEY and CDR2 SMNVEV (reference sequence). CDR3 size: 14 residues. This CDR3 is CASNRGQVGDTQYF. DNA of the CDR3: TGTGCCAGCAACCGAGGACAGGTTGGGGATACGCAGTATTTT.

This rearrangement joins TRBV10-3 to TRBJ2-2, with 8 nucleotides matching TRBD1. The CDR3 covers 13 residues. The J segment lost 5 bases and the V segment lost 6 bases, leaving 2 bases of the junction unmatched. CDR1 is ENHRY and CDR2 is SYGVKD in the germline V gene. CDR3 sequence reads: CAIRGDRTGELFF. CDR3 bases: TGTGCCATCAGGGGGGACAGGACCGGGGAGCTGTTTTTT.

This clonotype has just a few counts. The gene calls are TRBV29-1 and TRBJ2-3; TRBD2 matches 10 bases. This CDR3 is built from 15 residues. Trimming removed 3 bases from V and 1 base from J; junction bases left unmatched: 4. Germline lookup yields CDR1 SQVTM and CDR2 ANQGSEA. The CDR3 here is CSVDVAGGRTDTQYF. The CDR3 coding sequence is TGCAGCGTTGATGTAGCGGGAGGACGCACAGATACGCAGTATTTT.

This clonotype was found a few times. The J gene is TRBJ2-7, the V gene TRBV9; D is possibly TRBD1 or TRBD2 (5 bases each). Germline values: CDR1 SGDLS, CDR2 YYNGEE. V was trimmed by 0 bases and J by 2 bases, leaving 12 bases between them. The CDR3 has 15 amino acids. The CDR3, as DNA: TGTGCCAGCAGCGTAGACGGGGCCGGCGCCTACGAGCAGTACTTC. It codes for CASSVDGAGAYEQYF.

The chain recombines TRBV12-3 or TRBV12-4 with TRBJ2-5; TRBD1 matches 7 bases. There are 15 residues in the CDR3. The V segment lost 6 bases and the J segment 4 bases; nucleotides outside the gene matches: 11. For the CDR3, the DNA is TGTGCCAGCAGGCTCACAGCAGGGGGTAGAGAGACCCAGTACTTC. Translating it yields CASRLTAGGRETQYF.

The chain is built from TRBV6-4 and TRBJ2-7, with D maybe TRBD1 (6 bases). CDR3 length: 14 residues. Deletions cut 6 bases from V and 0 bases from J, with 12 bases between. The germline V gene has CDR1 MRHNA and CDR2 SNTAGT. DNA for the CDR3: TGTGCCAGCAGCCCAGACAGGCACTCCTACGAGCAGTACTTC. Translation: CASSPDRHSYEQYF.

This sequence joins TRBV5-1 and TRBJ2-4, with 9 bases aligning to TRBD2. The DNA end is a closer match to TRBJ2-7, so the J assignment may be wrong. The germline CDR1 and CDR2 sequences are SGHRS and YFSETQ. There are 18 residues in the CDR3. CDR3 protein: CASSLVPSTSGLDYEQYF. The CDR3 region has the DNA TGCGCCAGCAGCTTGGTTCCAAGTACTAGCGGGTTGGACTACGAGCAGTACTTC.

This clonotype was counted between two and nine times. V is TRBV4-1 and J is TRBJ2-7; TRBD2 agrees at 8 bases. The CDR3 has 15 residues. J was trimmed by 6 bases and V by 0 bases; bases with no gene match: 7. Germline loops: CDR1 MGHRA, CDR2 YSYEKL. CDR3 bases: TGCGCCAGCAGCCAAGATGGGGGCGGGAGGCTCGAGCAGTACTTC. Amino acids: CASSQDGGGRLEQYF.

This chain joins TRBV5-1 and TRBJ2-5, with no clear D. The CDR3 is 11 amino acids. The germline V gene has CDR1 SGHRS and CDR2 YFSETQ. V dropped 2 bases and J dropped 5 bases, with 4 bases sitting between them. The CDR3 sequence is CASSFYETQYF. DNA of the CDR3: TGCGCCAGCAGCTTTTACGAGACCCAGTACTTC.

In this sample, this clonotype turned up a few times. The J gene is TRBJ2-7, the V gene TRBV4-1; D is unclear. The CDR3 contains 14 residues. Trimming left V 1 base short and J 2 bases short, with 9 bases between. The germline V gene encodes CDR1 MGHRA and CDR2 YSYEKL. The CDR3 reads CASSQGVSTYEQYF. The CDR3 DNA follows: TGCGCCAGCAGCCAAGGCGTCAGTACCTACGAGCAGTACTTC.

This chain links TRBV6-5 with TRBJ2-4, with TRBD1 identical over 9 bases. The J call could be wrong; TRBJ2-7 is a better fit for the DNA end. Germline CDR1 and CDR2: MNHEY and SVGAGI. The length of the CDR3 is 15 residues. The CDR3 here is CASTPRDRVNYEQYF. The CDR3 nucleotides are TGTGCCAGCACCCCACGGGACAGGGTAAACTACGAGCAGTACTTC.

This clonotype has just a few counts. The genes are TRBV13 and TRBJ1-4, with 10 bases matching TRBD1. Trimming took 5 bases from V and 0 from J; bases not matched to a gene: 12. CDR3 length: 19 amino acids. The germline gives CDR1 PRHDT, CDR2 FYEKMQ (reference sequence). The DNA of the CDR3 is TGTGCCAGCAGCGTATCCGGGACAGGGGACCCGTCAACTAATGAAAAACTGTTTTTT. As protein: CASSVSGTGDPSTNEKLFF.

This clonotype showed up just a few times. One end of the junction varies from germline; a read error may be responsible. CDR3: CASSLNSGSSYEQYF. The DNA of the CDR3 is TGCGCCAGCAGCTTGAATAGCGGTTCCTCCTACGAGCAGTACTTC. The chain recombines TRBV5-6 with TRBJ2-7, with D possibly being TRBD2 (6 bases). The CDR3 spans 15 residues. CDR1 and CDR2 (germline): SGHDT, YYEEEE.

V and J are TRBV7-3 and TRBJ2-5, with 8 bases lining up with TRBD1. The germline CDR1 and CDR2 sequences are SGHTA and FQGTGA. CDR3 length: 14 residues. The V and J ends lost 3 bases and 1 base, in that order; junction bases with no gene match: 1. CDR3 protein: CASSFQGAQETQYF. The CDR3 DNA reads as TGTGCCAGCAGCTTTCAGGGGGCCCAAGAGACCCAGTACTTC.

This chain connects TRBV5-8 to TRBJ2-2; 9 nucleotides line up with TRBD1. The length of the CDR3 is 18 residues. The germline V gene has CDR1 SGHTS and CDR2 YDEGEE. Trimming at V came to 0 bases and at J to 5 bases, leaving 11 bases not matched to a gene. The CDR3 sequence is CASSLVFRQGDGTGELFF. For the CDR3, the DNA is TGTGCCAGCAGCTTGGTTTTCCGACAGGGGGACGGGACCGGGGAGCTGTTTTTT.

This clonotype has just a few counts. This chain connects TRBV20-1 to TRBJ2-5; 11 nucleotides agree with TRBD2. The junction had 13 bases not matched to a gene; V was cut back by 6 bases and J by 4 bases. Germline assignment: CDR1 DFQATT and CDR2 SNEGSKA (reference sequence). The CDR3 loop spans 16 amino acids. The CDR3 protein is CSATGGKLAGVETQYF. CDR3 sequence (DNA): TGCAGTGCGACGGGGGGCAAACTAGCGGGAGTAGAGACCCAGTACTTC.

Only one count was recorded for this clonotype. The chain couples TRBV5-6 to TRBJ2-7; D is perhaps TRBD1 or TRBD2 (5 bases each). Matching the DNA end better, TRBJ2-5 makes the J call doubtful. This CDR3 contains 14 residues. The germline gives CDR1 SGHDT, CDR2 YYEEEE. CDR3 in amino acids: CASSAGTPGETQYF. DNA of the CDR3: TGTGCCAGCAGCGCCGGGACGCCCGGGGAGACCCAGTACTTC.

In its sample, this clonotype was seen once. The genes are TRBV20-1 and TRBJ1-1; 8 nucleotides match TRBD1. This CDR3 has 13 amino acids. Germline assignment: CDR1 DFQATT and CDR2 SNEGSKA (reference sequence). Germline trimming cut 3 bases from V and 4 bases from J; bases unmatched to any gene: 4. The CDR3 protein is CSASWTGSTEAFF. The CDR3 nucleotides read TGCAGTGCTAGCTGGACAGGGAGCACTGAAGCTTTCTTT.

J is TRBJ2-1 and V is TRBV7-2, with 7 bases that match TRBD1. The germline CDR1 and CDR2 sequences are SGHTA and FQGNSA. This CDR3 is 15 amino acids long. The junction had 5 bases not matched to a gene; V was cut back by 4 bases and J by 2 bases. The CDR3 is CASSSWTGAYNEQFF. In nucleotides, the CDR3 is TGTGCCAGCAGCTCTTGGACAGGAGCCTACAATGAGCAGTTCTTC.